Below are 21 T cell receptor beta chains sequenced from a single sample in a study of shared T cell receptors in the human thymus. Profiled with immunoSEQ multiplex PCR; TCRdb holds only in-frame clones, not every one. The repertoire includes 720,000 or so clones, 70% to 90% of them detected once, and roughly 0.01% sits in the top ten. These same records also appear under a second study, on human thymus T cells.

The sequenced sample consisted of thymocytes. The receptors originated from a girl under three years old with a congenital heart defect.

This CDR3 is CASSSARHDYGYTF. The CDR3 nucleotides read TGCGCCAGCAGCTCGGCGCGACACGACTATGGCTACACCTTC. The chain couples TRBV5-1 to TRBJ1-2; D is uncertain. The V gene lost 3 bases and the J gene lost 3 bases, with 12 bases spanning the gap. CDR3 length: 14 amino acids. Germline CDR1 SGHRS, CDR2 YFSETQ.

The chain carries TRBV5-4 and TRBJ2-2; 9 nucleotides match TRBD1. Germline loops: CDR1 SGHNT, CDR2 YYREEE (reference sequence). V dropped 4 bases and J dropped 15; count of bases not matched to a gene: 22. The CDR3 is made up of 17 amino acids. The CDR3 sequence is CASSAERRDREKVGLFF. The CDR3 DNA reads TGTGCCAGCAGCGCCGAGAGGCGGGACAGGGAGAAAGTTGGGTTGTTTTTT.

V and J are TRBV9 and TRBJ2-7, with D perhaps TRBD1 (5 bases). CDR3 length equals 15 residues. V lost 0 bases, J lost 3 bases, and 13 bases lay in between. The germline gives CDR1 SGDLS, CDR2 YYNGEE. CDR3 amino acids: CASSVDSPGNYEQYF. The CDR3 DNA follows: TGTGCCAGCAGCGTAGATAGTCCAGGGAACTACGAGCAGTACTTC.

The rearrangement uses TRBV7-9 and TRBJ1-1; a weak D match, TRBD1 (5 bases). CDR1 is SEHNR, CDR2 FQNEAQ, per germline (reference sequence). V lost 3 bases, J lost 8 bases, and 28 bases lay in between. The CDR3 loop spans 18 amino acids. CDR3: CASSFSIRQGRGGTEAFF. CDR3 nucleotides: TGTGCCAGCAGCTTTTCAATTCGGCAGGGCCGCGGGGGAACGGAAGCTTTCTTT.

The rearrangement uses TRBV10-3 and TRBJ1-5; the D gene is possibly TRBD1 (5 bases). Germline CDR1 ENHRY, CDR2 SYGVKD. The CDR3 extends over 16 amino acids. The V gene lost 3 bases and the J gene lost 2 bases, with 14 bases spanning the gap. CDR3 protein: CAISDLLDSRNQPQHF. The CDR3 DNA reads as TGTGCCATCAGTGACCTCCTCGACAGTCGCAATCAGCCCCAGCATTTT.

The chain links TRBV6-5 to TRBJ1-2; unclear D gene. The length of the CDR3 is 12 residues. Per germline, CDR1 MNHEY and CDR2 SVGAGI. Trimming removed 7 bases at V and 4 bases at J, with 10 bases between. Here the CDR3 DNA reads TGTGCCAGCACGGGTCGGTTCTATGGCTACACCTTC. Its translation: CASTGRFYGYTF.

The chain uses TRBV27 and TRBJ1-4, with D unresolved. Germline CDR1 and CDR2: MNHEY and SMNVEV (reference sequence). Deletions cut 3 bases from V and 1 base from J, with 3 bases between. This CDR3 is built from 13 residues. The CDR3 loop is CASSFRTNEKLFF. The CDR3 DNA sequence: TGTGCCAGCAGTTTCCGAACTAATGAAAAACTGTTTTTT. Variable domain in full (rest from reference TRBV27 and TRBJ1-4): EAQVTQNPRYLITVTGKKLTVTCSQNMNHEYMSWYRQDPGLGLRQIYYSMNVEVTDKGDVPEGYKVSRKEKRNFPLILESPSPNQTSLYFCASSFRTNEKLFFGSGTQLSVL.

This clone was counted a single time. The J gene is TRBJ2-1, the V gene TRBV29-1, with 11 bases fitting TRBD2. This CDR3 is built from 15 residues. The germline gives CDR1 SQVTM, CDR2 ANQGSEA. The V gene end was trimmed by 6 bases and the J gene end by 4 bases; junction bases not matched to a gene: 8. DNA of the CDR3: TGCAGCGTCAAGGGGACTAGCGGACAATACAATGAGCAGTTCTTC. This sequence encodes CSVKGTSGQYNEQFF.

This sequence joins TRBV4-1 and TRBJ1-1; D remains ambiguous. V lost 1 base to trimming and J lost 3 bases, with 24 bases between them. Germline CDR1 is MGHRA and CDR2 is YSYEKL. The CDR3 consists of 19 residues. CDR3 residues: CASSQVKGRPGGGDTEAFF. CDR3 sequence (DNA): TGCGCCAGCAGCCAAGTAAAAGGTAGGCCGGGAGGAGGTGACACTGAAGCTTTCTTT.

The CDR3 protein is CASSHNTGVSGANVLTF. The CDR3 coding sequence is TGCGCCAGCAGCCACAACACAGGCGTCTCTGGGGCCAACGTCCTGACTTTC. The V call is TRBV4-1, the J call TRBJ2-6; TRBD1 might be the D (5 bases). Germline values: CDR1 MGHRA, CDR2 YSYEKL. The CDR3 runs to 17 residues. Trimming removed 3 bases at V and 0 bases at J, with 12 bases between.

The chain employs TRBV4-1 and TRBJ2-5; D may be TRBD1 (6 bases). Germline lookup yields CDR1 MGHRA and CDR2 YSYEKL. The V gene lost 2 bases and the J gene lost 3 bases, with 16 bases spanning the gap. CDR3 length: 16 amino acids. The CDR3 sequence: CASSQLPRQGKETQYF. The DNA of the CDR3 is TGCGCCAGCAGCCAACTCCCTCGGCAGGGGAAAGAGACCCAGTACTTC.

This clone was observed a few times. V is TRBV4-1 and J is TRBJ2-3; TRBD2 matches 15 bases. The germline CDR1 and CDR2 sequences are MGHRA and YSYEKL. This CDR3 region has 19 residues. V was clipped by 1 base and J by 4 bases; unmatched bases: 9. CDR3 amino acids: CASSQVGLAGGTMADTQYF. The CDR3 nucleotides read TGCGCCAGCAGCCAAGTGGGACTAGCGGGGGGAACAATGGCAGATACGCAGTATTTT.

This sequence joins TRBV5-1 and TRBJ2-3, with D possibly being TRBD2 (5 bases). Trimming removed 0 bases at V and 5 bases at J, with 19 bases between. In germline, CDR1 is SGHRS, CDR2 YFSETQ. This CDR3 contains 17 residues. The CDR3 DNA is TGCGCCAGCAGCTTGGAGTCAGGCCATTATCGGGGAGATACGCAGTATTTT. This translates into CASSLESGHYRGDTQYF.

There are a few counts of this clone. The chain has TRBV5-1 and TRBJ2-5, with TRBD2 matching over 7 bases. The CDR3 is 20 amino acids. Germline V CDR1 and CDR2: SGHRS, YFSETQ. Trimming removed 0 bases from V and 5 bases from J; junction bases left unmatched: 22. The CDR3 spells CASSLVPGTKGRGLAETQYF. The CDR3, as DNA: TGCGCCAGCAGCTTGGTTCCGGGTACTAAGGGGCGGGGGTTAGCTGAGACCCAGTACTTC.

The V and J genes are TRBV2 and TRBJ1-1; 12 bases are a match to TRBD1. Germline V CDR1 and CDR2: SNHLY, FYNNEI. The V and J ends lost 8 bases and 0 bases, in that order; junction bases with no gene match: 4. This CDR3 has 15 amino acids. DNA of the CDR3: TGTGCCAGCTCCGGGACAGGGGGCATGAACACTGAAGCTTTCTTT. Translated: CASSGTGGMNTEAFF.

This sequence joins TRBV2 and TRBJ1-2, with a weak D call TRBD1 (5 bases). The CDR3 is 14 amino acids. Germline CDR1 reads SNHLY; CDR2 reads FYNNEI. Trimming took off 6 bases at V and 6 bases at J, with 17 bases between the two ends. The CDR3 spells CASSAGYRAHGYTF. DNA for the CDR3: TGTGCCAGCAGCGCAGGGTACAGAGCCCATGGCTACACCTTC. The variable domain in full, completed from reference TRBV2 and TRBJ1-2, reads EPEVTQTPSHQVTQMGQEVILRCVPISNHLYFYWYRQILGQKVEFLVSFYNNEISEKSEIFDDQFSVERPDGSNFTLKIRSTKLEDSAMYFCASSAGYRAHGYTFGSGTRLTVV.

This clone was seen a few times. The gene calls are TRBV6-6 and TRBJ2-1, with 9 bases matching TRBD1. CDR3 length: 16 amino acids. The germline V gene encodes CDR1 MNHNY and CDR2 SVGAGI (reference sequence). V was pared by 6 bases and J by 7 bases, with 13 bases of the junction left unmatched. This CDR3 is CASSRGDRDGKNEQFF. DNA for the CDR3: TGTGCCAGCAGCAGGGGGGACAGGGACGGTAAGAATGAGCAGTTCTTC.

This chain joins TRBV11-2 and TRBJ1-2; the match to TRBD1 covers 7 bases. With 2 bases clipped from V and 1 base from J, the junction kept 16 bases outside the gene matches. Germline loops: CDR1 SGHAT, CDR2 FQNNGV. The CDR3 has 19 amino acids. The CDR3 loop reads CASSLNRGQAFSLNYGYTF. The CDR3 coding sequence is TGTGCCAGCAGCTTAAACAGGGGCCAAGCGTTCTCACTTAACTATGGCTACACCTTC.

This chain uses TRBV29-1 with TRBJ1-2; 8 bases fit TRBD1. Germline CDR1 is SQVTM and CDR2 is ANQGSEA. V trimming: 8 bases; J trimming: 4 bases; junction bases outside the gene matches: 9. The CDR3 runs 13 residues. CDR3 in amino acids: CSIPLQGAYGYTF. The CDR3 DNA follows: TGCAGCATACCCCTCCAGGGGGCCTATGGCTACACCTTC.

A word on this clone: One end of the junction is discordant with germline, which a read error may explain. The same CDR3 can be traced to other DNA sequences in this sample. This chain links TRBV25-1 with TRBJ2-1; 10 positions match TRBD2. The CDR3 consists of 17 residues. Germline V gene data show CDR1 as MGHDK and CDR2 as SYGVNS. CDR3 nucleotides: TGTGCTAGCAGTGTGTTAGCGGGGGGCCAAAGATACAATGAGCAGTTCTTC. It specifies CASSVLAGGQRYNEQFF.

The chain recombines TRBV7-2 with TRBJ2-7; 8 bases match TRBD1. The CDR3 consists of 15 residues. Germline V CDR1 and CDR2: SGHTA, FQGNSA. V dropped 5 bases and J dropped 5; count of bases not matched to a gene: 11. CDR3 nucleotides: TGTGCCAGCAGCCCCAACCCTTCAGGGGGCAACGAGCAGTACTTC. This codes for CASSPNPSGGNEQYF.